These T cell receptor beta chains were read from a single sample in a study of T cells in Graves' hyperthyroidism and ophthalmopathy. TCRdb processed the multiplex PCR reads anew with MiXCR; each CDR3 protein has one entry. This sample has fewer than 300,000 distinct CDR3 sequences, with 12% to 15% found just once. Sequencing was done on a sample of blood. The receptors were sampled from a woman between 50 and 59 years old with Graves' hyperthyroidism that later progressed to Graves' ophthalmopathy. CDR3s include the opening cysteine and the closing phenylalanine or tryptophan. The D gene is left open where the match is weak. A clone size is listed for some rows: how often the clone was seen (once, few, many), or a class if it is expanded.

J: TRBJ1-3; V: TRBV28; size: many; D: .; DNA: TGTGCCAGCAGTTATCCTTTCTCTGGAAACACCATATATTTT; CDR3: CASSYPFSGNTIYF
J: TRBJ2-2; V: TRBV5-1; size: many; D: .; DNA: TGCGCCAGCAGCCCCGGGGACACAGCGAACACCGGGGAGCTGTTTTTT; CDR3: CASSPGDTANTGELFF
J: TRBJ1-1; V: TRBV6-1; size: .; D: .; DNA: TGTGCCAGCTGGTTGACAGGTGAAGCTTTCTTT; CDR3: CASWLTGEAFF
J: TRBJ2-3; V: TRBV28; size: many; D: .; DNA: TGTGCCAGCAGGGAAGGGGGGGAGGCCGCAGATACGCAGTATTTT; CDR3: CASREGGEAADTQYF
J: TRBJ2-1; V: TRBV6-1; size: .; D: .; DNA: TGTGCCAGCAGTGGAAAAGGAAGGGTGTCTGTCAATGAGCAGTTCTTC; CDR3: CASSGKGRVSVNEQFF
J: TRBJ1-6; V: TRBV11-2; size: many; D: .; DNA: TGTGCCAGCAGCTTAGGTTCAGCCTTTAGCTCCTATAATTCACCCCTCCACTTT; CDR3: CASSLGSAFSSYNSPLHF
J: TRBJ2-1; V: TRBV11-2; size: many; D: .; DNA: TGTGCCAGCAGCCCCTCGGTGGTGGATGAGCAGTTCTTC; CDR3: CASSPSVVDEQFF
J: TRBJ2-1; V: TRBV11-2; size: many; D: TRBD2; DNA: TGTGCCAGCAGCTTCCTATCTCTAGCGGGAGGGTCCAATGAGCAGTTCTTC; CDR3: CASSFLSLAGGSNEQFF
J: TRBJ2-2; V: TRBV10-3; size: many; D: .; DNA: TGTGCCATCAGTGACGATGTCTCGGAGCTGTTTTTT; CDR3: CAISDDVSELFF
J: TRBJ2-7; V: TRBV30; size: many; D: .; DNA: TGTGCCTGGAATCCTATGGCGGGCGAGCAGTACTTC; CDR3: CAWNPMAGEQYF
J: TRBJ2-3; V: TRBV7-9; size: many; D: TRBD2; DNA: TGTGCCAGCAGCACCCGGTTTCTGGCGGGAGGGCCAACAGATACGCAGTATTTT; CDR3: CASSTRFLAGGPTDTQYF
J: TRBJ2-5; V: TRBV5-8; size: .; D: .; DNA: TGTGCCAGCAGCTCCGCCAGGGGAGGCGAGACCCAGTACTTC; CDR3: CASSSARGGETQYF
J: TRBJ1-1; V: TRBV5-5; size: many; D: .; DNA: TGTGCCAGCAACCGATTGGGCTTTCAGAACACTGAAGCTTTCTTT; CDR3: CASNRLGFQNTEAFF
J: TRBJ2-7; V: TRBV3-1; size: many; D: TRBD1; DNA: TGTGCCAGCAGCCAAGCCTTAGGGGACAGAACCTACGAGCAGTACTTC; CDR3: CASSQALGDRTYEQYF
J: TRBJ2-5; V: TRBV28; size: many; D: .; DNA: TGTGCCAGCAGCACTGGACAGCTAGAGACCCAGTACTTC; CDR3: CASSTGQLETQYF
J: TRBJ2-7; V: TRBV20-1; size: .; D: TRBD2; DNA: TGCAGTGCCAGCGAAGTGGGCGGGGGCTCCTACGAGCAGTACTTC; CDR3: CSASEVGGGSYEQYF
J: TRBJ1-5; V: TRBV3-1; size: .; D: .; DNA: TGTGCCAGCAGCCAATCCGCCAATCAGCCCCAGCATTTT; CDR3: CASSQSANQPQHF
J: TRBJ1-1; V: TRBV6-1; size: many; D: .; DNA: TGTGCCAGCAGTTATGAAGGGGGGGGGGGTTACACTGAAGCTTTCTTT; CDR3: CASSYEGGGGYTEAFF
J: TRBJ2-7; V: TRBV27; size: .; D: .; DNA: TGTGCCAGCAGTTACGGGGTTAGCTCCTACGAGCAGTACTTC; CDR3: CASSYGVSSYEQYF
J: TRBJ2-7; V: TRBV29-1; size: many; D: .; DNA: TGCAGCGTCCCAAAATCGACAGGCGGAAAGTCCGAGCAGTACTTC; CDR3: CSVPKSTGGKSEQYF
J: TRBJ2-7; V: TRBV5-1; size: .; D: TRBD2; DNA: TGCGCCAGCAGCTTTAGTAGCGGGAGTTTTGGGCCCGGCGAGCAGTACTTC; CDR3: CASSFSSGSFGPGEQYF
J: TRBJ1-1; V: TRBV24-1; size: .; D: .; DNA: TGTGCCACCAGTGCAGGGGCCGAAGCTTTCTTT; CDR3: CATSAGAEAFF
J: TRBJ1-3; V: TRBV25-1; size: .; D: .; DNA: TGTGCCAGCAGTGCACGACAGCTAAGAGGAAACACCATATATTTT; CDR3: CASSARQLRGNTIYF
J: TRBJ2-6; V: TRBV7-9; size: few; D: .; DNA: TGTGCCAGCAGTCACCGGGGGACTGGGGCCAACGTCCTGACTTTC; CDR3: CASSHRGTGANVLTF
J: TRBJ1-1; V: TRBV30; size: many; D: TRBD1; DNA: TGTGCCTGGATCTACCACACAGGGGGCACGGACACTGAAGCTTTCTTT; CDR3: CAWIYHTGGTDTEAFF
J: TRBJ2-7; V: TRBV20-1; size: few; D: TRBD1; DNA: TGCAGTGCTAGGGCCATGTCCGGGACAGGGAGGGAGGAGCAGTACTTC; CDR3: CSARAMSGTGREEQYF
J: TRBJ2-5; V: TRBV30; size: many; D: .; DNA: TGTGCCTGGAGTGTACCCTGGCAACAAGAGACCCAGTACTTC; CDR3: CAWSVPWQQETQYF
J: TRBJ1-1; V: TRBV20-1; size: many; D: .; DNA: TGCAGTGCCCGAGGTGTTCTGAACACTGAAGCTTTCTTT; CDR3: CSARGVLNTEAFF
J: TRBJ2-3; V: TRBV6-1; size: .; D: .; DNA: TGTGCCAGCAGTAGCATGCAGGGATACGCAGATACGCAGTATTTT; CDR3: CASSSMQGYADTQYF
J: TRBJ2-7; V: TRBV5-1; size: many; D: TRBD1; DNA: TGCGCCAGCAGCTTAGGGCGCAGCAGGGGGTACGAGCAGTACTTC; CDR3: CASSLGRSRGYEQYF
J: TRBJ2-7; V: TRBV15; size: many; D: .; DNA: TGTGCCACCAGCCGCTACCCCGGGACCACCTCCGGGGAGCAGTACTTC; CDR3: CATSRYPGTTSGEQYF
J: TRBJ2-7; V: TRBV20-1; size: many; D: TRBD2; DNA: TGCAGTGCTAGAGAGTGGCTAGCGGGAGGCTACGAGCAGTACTTC; CDR3: CSAREWLAGGYEQYF
J: TRBJ1-2; V: TRBV30; size: .; D: .; DNA: TGTGCCTGGAGTTTTACCTCGGCTGGCTACACCTTC; CDR3: CAWSFTSAGYTF
J: TRBJ2-1; V: TRBV6-4; size: many; D: TRBD2; DNA: TGTGCCAGCAGAGCCGGGACTAGTGGCCACAATGAGCAGTTCTTC; CDR3: CASRAGTSGHNEQFF
J: TRBJ1-6; V: TRBV9; size: many; D: .; DNA: TGTGCCAGCAGCGTAGGGGGTTCACCCCTCCACTTT; CDR3: CASSVGGSPLHF
J: TRBJ1-5; V: TRBV27; size: many; D: .; DNA: TGTGCCAGCAGTTTATCGGCTCTTAGCAATCAGCCCCAGCATTTT; CDR3: CASSLSALSNQPQHF
J: TRBJ1-3; V: TRBV28; size: many; D: .; DNA: TGTGCCAGCACCTCACCCTTCGAGGACAGCTCTGGAAACACCATATATTTT; CDR3: CASTSPFEDSSGNTIYF
J: TRBJ1-4; V: TRBV2; size: few; D: .; DNA: TGTGCCAGCAAGACAGTTAATGAAAAACTGTTTTTT; CDR3: CASKTVNEKLFF
J: TRBJ2-3; V: TRBV28; size: many; D: .; DNA: TGTGCCAGCAGTCCCTCGGACCCCACAGATACGCAGTATTTT; CDR3: CASSPSDPTDTQYF
J: TRBJ2-7; V: TRBV10-2; size: many; D: .; DNA: TGCGCCAGCACTTCACAACAGGGTTACGAGCAGTACTTC; CDR3: CASTSQQGYEQYF
J: TRBJ1-1; V: TRBV12-3/TRBV12-4; size: .; D: TRBD1; DNA: TGTGCCAGCAGGGACAGGGGCGGGAACACTGAAGCTTTCTTT; CDR3: CASRDRGGNTEAFF
J: TRBJ1-2; V: TRBV7-9; size: many; D: .; DNA: TGTGCCAGCAGCTTAGATTCTGGGCCGATTGTCTATGGCTACACCTTC; CDR3: CASSLDSGPIVYGYTF
J: TRBJ2-3; V: TRBV28; size: many; D: .; DNA: TGTGCCAGCAGTACCCCCAGGGTCCGGGCTAATACGCAGTATTTT; CDR3: CASSTPRVRANTQYF
J: TRBJ1-5; V: TRBV6-1; size: many; D: .; DNA: TGTGCCAGCAGTCACAGGGACTACAATCAGCCCCAGCATTTT; CDR3: CASSHRDYNQPQHF
J: TRBJ2-7; V: TRBV19; size: .; D: TRBD2; DNA: TGTGCCAGTAGTACGACGGGAGGCCCCTACGAGCAGTACTTC; CDR3: CASSTTGGPYEQYF
J: TRBJ1-5; V: TRBV18; size: many; D: .; DNA: TGTGCCAGCTCCGTCCGGGGGGAACAGCCCCAGCATTTT; CDR3: CASSVRGEQPQHF
J: TRBJ2-7; V: TRBV3-1; size: many; D: TRBD1; DNA: TGTGCCAGCAGCAAAAAATCCGGACAGGGGGTATACGAGCAGTACTTC; CDR3: CASSKKSGQGVYEQYF
J: TRBJ1-5; V: TRBV28; size: .; D: .; DNA: TGTGCCAGCAGTTCCGGGGCGCAGCAGCCCCAGCATTTT; CDR3: CASSSGAQQPQHF
J: TRBJ2-7; V: TRBV7-2; size: many; D: TRBD2; DNA: TGTGCCAGCAGCTTATTACTAGCGGGATACGAGCAGTACTTC; CDR3: CASSLLLAGYEQYF
J: TRBJ2-2; V: TRBV2; size: once; D: TRBD2; DNA: TGTGCCAGCAATAGAGTAGCCGGGAGGACCGGGGAGCTGTTTTTT; CDR3: CASNRVAGRTGELFF
J: TRBJ2-3; V: TRBV2; size: many; D: TRBD1; DNA: TGTGCCAGCAAGGGGACAGGGGGCCCAGATACGCAGTATTTT; CDR3: CASKGTGGPDTQYF
J: TRBJ2-1; V: TRBV2; size: many; D: .; DNA: TGTGCCAGCAGTGGGCGAGATTTAAATGAGCAGTTCTTC; CDR3: CASSGRDLNEQFF
J: TRBJ1-1; V: TRBV29-1; size: many; D: .; DNA: TGCAGCGTCTCAGAGGCCGCGGGGACTGAAGCTTTCTTT; CDR3: CSVSEAAGTEAFF
J: TRBJ2-5; V: TRBV15; size: few; D: .; DNA: TGTGCCACCAGCAGAAGAGACCAGGGGACCCAGTACTTC; CDR3: CATSRRDQGTQYF
J: TRBJ1-5; V: TRBV19; size: .; D: .; DNA: TGTGCCAGTAGTAAAGGGGCCGGTTTCCAGCCCCAGCATTTT; CDR3: CASSKGAGFQPQHF